This T cell receptor beta chain came from a study of beta chain features in type 1 diabetes. Looking at the study overall: In age, gender and cell yields, patients were similar to healthy donors. Study-wide points: Among patients with Type 1 diabetes, TCRB CDR3s were moderately but significantly shorter in every one of the four CD4+ subsets. In comparison with healthy donors, patients had naive, central memory and Treg TCRB repertoires that appeared more similar.

cDNA synthesis used the whole RNA isolate, giving expressed TCRB sequences. Clones were read by immunoSEQ multiplex PCR, and TCRdb kept only the in-frame ones, dropping some. Of some 360,000 clones in the sample, less than 20% are singletons; the top ten hold around 0.044%. Comment on this clone: Its antigen is unidentified. The same CDR3 is also encoded by other DNA sequences in this sample.

V lost 6 bases, J lost 1 base, and 10 bases lay in between. Germline values: CDR1 SQVTM, CDR2 ANQGSEA. The CDR3 contains 14 residues. This sequence joins TRBV29-1 and TRBJ2-6, with D perhaps matching TRBD1 (6 bases). Sequenced sample: naive CD4+ T cells from blood. The clonotype was recovered from a woman aged 18-29 years in good health. CDR3 sequence reads: CSVDTGSGANVLTF. The CDR3 DNA follows: TGCAGCGTGGATACAGGGTCTGGGGCCAACGTCCTGACTTTC.